The clone carrying this T cell receptor (beta chain) was picked up a small number of times. The authors prepared the TCRbeta library with unique molecular identifiers. MiXCR was run by TCRdb on the PCR reads, yielding one entry per CDR3 protein. The profile covers about 830,000 distinct CDR3 sequences, with roughly 15% appearing a single time and approximately 5% taken by the ten largest. The data were taken from a study of T-cell reconstitution after alpha-beta-depleted transplantation in children. The TCR sequence derives from a male patient between 5 and 17 years old who had a stem cell transplant for acute lymphoblastic leukemia, so the T cells may come from the graft donor. The specimen was PBMCs, mostly from graft donor cells, collected 360 days after TCRalphabeta/CD19-depleted stem cell transplant.

The CDR3 loop is CSARAPDRVSGYTF. CDR3 nucleotide sequence: TGCAGTGCTAGAGCTCCGGACAGGGTGTCCGGCTACACCTTC. The gene calls are TRBV20-1 and TRBJ1-2; 8 bases align to TRBD1. The germline gives CDR1 DFQATT, CDR2 SNEGSKA (reference sequence). This CDR3 has 14 residues. The V segment lost 1 base and the J segment 8 bases; nucleotides outside the gene matches: 9.